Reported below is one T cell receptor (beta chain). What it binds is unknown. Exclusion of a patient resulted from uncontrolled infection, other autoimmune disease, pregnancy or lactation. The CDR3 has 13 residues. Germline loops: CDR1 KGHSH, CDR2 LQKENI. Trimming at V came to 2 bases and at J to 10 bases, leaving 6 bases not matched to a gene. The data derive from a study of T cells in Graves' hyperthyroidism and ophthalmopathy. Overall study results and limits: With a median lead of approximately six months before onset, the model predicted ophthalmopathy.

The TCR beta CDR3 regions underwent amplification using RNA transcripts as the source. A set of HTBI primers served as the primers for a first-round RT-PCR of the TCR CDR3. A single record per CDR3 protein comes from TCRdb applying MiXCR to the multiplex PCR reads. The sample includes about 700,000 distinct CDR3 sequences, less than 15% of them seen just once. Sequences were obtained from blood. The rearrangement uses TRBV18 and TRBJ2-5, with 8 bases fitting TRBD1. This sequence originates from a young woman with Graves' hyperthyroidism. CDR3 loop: CASSPEQGDNQYF. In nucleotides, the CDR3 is TGTGCCAGCTCACCAGAACAGGGGGATAACCAGTACTTC.